The sequence of this T cell receptor (beta chain) was determined in a study of cytomegalovirus exposure and HLA in healthy donors listed by TCRdb under 2017. With regard to the full study: According to an earlier analysis of 550 to 750 of the donors, about 179 million T cells yielded 117 million unique TCR beta sequences and around 280 Gb of sequence data. The study aimed to test whether signatures of past pathogen exposure could be identified by cataloging public T cell receptors. HLA typing included class I and class II loci at four-digit resolution. Of the 300 to 450 genotyped donors, roughly 85% fell in the genetic ancestry cluster associated with self-reported Caucasian donors. In a later genetic analysis, genome-wide SNP genotypes for 398 of the 666 donors were used, and that subset was treated as a discovery cohort. To study patterns of TCR occurrence, a later analysis re-analyzed previously published TCR beta repertoires from hundreds of donors and added high-resolution HLA genotyping. Roughly five DR-DQ haplotypes were handled as single units for association and clustering, since linkage in the cohort was strong. Besides the first cohort of approximately 710 subjects, a separate validation cohort made up of 95 to 150 different subjects was used. An earlier analysis of a few hundred of the donors applied high-throughput TCR beta sequencing to assess whether each TCR beta V gene segment acted as functional or pseudogenic. Every discovery cohort repertoire had been produced on one sequencing platform. An early release that covered about 600 HLA-typed donors contained 250 to 350 gigabases of sequencing data and about 84 million unique TCR sequences. The number of typed donors differed by locus: 629-630 for A, B, C, DRB1 and DQB1; approximately 530 for DQA1; approximately 600 for DPA1; and 400 to 480 for DPB1. Rather than using new phenotypic data, the later analysis identified candidate immune exposures from TCR beta sequences and from how often those sequences occurred across donors. Donor age, sex, ethnicity and CMV serostatus were compiled alongside the repertoire data. To predict cytomegalovirus infection status, the study brought together high-throughput TCR immunosequencing, statistical association of individual TCRs with disease status, and machine learning. The study used immunosequencing to profile the T cell repertoires of approximately 630 subjects and linked those repertoires to cytomegalovirus serostatus. On average, around 240,000 unique TCR beta nucleotide sequences were sequenced per donor among roughly 430 genotyped donors of the cohort, with roughly 18% of those sequences being non-productive.

The library was prepared using the immunoSEQ multiplex PCR assay. For the multiplex PCR, a mixture combining 60 forward primers for TCR Vbeta segments and 13 reverse primers for TCR Jbeta segments was used. The CDR3 region of rearranged TCR beta genes was amplified from genomic DNA by a multiplex PCR assay. The Illumina HiSeq System was used to sequence the amplified TCR beta libraries as 87-base-pair reads. Turning to the authors' computational methods: Across the roughly 700 repertoires, a later analysis counted 78 million or so unique TCR beta chains, roughly 11 million of which were shared by at least two donors. Raw reads were error-corrected and collapsed into unique sequences by a nearest-neighbor algorithm in which closely related sequences were merged to remove PCR and sequencing errors. To assign V, D and J gene segments, CDR3 sequences were aligned to IMGT reference sequences. For a sequence to be retained, a match of at least six nucleotides to both a V gene segment and a J gene segment was required. Rearrangements were called productive when the CDR3 lacked stop codons and stayed in frame with V and J; all others were non-productive. CDR3 was defined according to IMGT convention as the region running from the second conserved V-encoded cysteine to the conserved J-encoded phenylalanine. In an earlier analysis of 587 of the donors, sequences lacking an unambiguous match to a single V gene segment were excluded. An earlier analysis of 500 to 700 of the donors classified V segments as functional when productive rearrangements were above 56.7% and as segregating when the standard deviation between donors was above 5%. A statistical classification framework was built for diagnosing cytomegalovirus status from the catalog of TCR beta chain sequences. V and J gene assignment, in a later analysis, came from comparing TCR nucleotide sequences with IMGT/GENE-DB human TR gene sequences. A later analysis assigned CDR3 sequences and most-parsimonious VDJ recombination scenarios with the TCRdist pipeline. In a later analysis, each TCR beta chain was defined by its CDR3 amino acid sequence together with its V-gene family, and reads without a unique V-gene family were excluded. In a later analysis, around 650 highly shared, low-generation-probability nucleotide sequences were removed to address suspected cross-contamination and a sequencing artifact. In a later analysis, a clonal expansion index was calculated for each public chain from normalized within-repertoire ranks of inferred template counts. In a later analysis, generation probabilities were computed using a VDJ recombination model fitted to out-of-frame rearrangements, and the results were checked against IGoR. A later analysis scored TCR-TCR, TCR-HLA and TCR-CMV co-occurrence with hypergeometric tests, applying a repertoire-size bias correction to TCR pairs. A later analysis estimated false discovery rates by permuting HLA or CMV assignments 20 times. In a later analysis, co-occurring TCRs were grouped using DBSCAN, and TCRdist sequence similarity was added for clustering within HLA-allele-positive subsets. Repertoires with fewer than 30,000 or more than 120,000 public chains were left out of co-occurrence clustering, as were four to six repertoires with anomalous nucleotide sharing. The table comes from immuneACCESS by way of TCRdb, which keeps in-frame sequences with V and J called. Part of the clones is missing from these tables; in studies checked, under half for an unresolved V gene and the rest for unknown reasons. V, J and clone size were drawn from that table, and D and trimming were deduced from the DNA. The sample table shows 60,000 to 90,000 clones, and approximately 63% are seen once. The top ten constitute roughly 9.8% of the sample.

This clone was picked up one time. It lacks a known antigen. Per-base qualities were not stored, and no clone one base away is much larger. Study-level results and caveats: In a later analysis, several top co-occurrence clusters were reported to appear linked to parvovirus B19, influenza, CMV and Epstein-Barr virus. A cluster of highly shared sequence variants was judged likely to be a technical artifact of the sequencing pipeline. Some IMGT-functional V segments, including TRBV6-2 and TRBV6-3, could not be told apart with the 87-base-pair reads, so those segments were excluded. A later genetic analysis associated a missense DCLRE1C variant with V-gene and J-gene trimming of TCR beta chains, and an independent cohort replicated the association. According to a later genetic analysis, donors in an Asian-associated ancestry cluster had fewer N-insertions in productive TCRs than the approximately 670-donor mean. The study gave a list of 150 to 200 TCR beta chains associated with cytomegalovirus. Because HLA typing was missing for some donors at each locus, association tests included only the typed subset. Linkage disequilibrium might explain the correlated functional status among segregating V segments, but an unknown experimental factor could not be ruled out. According to a later analysis, most CMV-associated TCR beta chains appeared to be HLA-restricted, and the HLA associations seemed to be driven largely by CMV exposure. Most TCR sequences were observed very rarely across donors, whereas some public TCRs were present in many individuals. The classifier was reported to diagnose cytomegalovirus status with high specificity and sensitivity in both the original and validation cohorts. Roughly uniform sequencing depth across donors was assumed in presence/absence analyses, although this assumption may not hold. When HLA alleles, especially DR and DQ, strongly co-occurred, TCR associations were difficult to assign to individual alleles. A later analysis found that HLA-associated TCR beta chains were more clonally expanded and had lower generation probabilities than equally common non-associated chains. A few of the identified cytomegalovirus-associated TCR beta chains were confirmed in vitro to be specific for cytomegalovirus antigens. Roughly 17 rarely observed V segments, including chromosome 9 orphons, were excluded from the earlier analysis of about 600 of the donors because counts were too low. Specific HLA alleles were associated with 16,951 TCR beta sequences at a false discovery rate of 0.05 in a later analysis. It was suggested by the authors that the approach could potentially be generalized to other disease states and immunological phenotypes. A further reported finding was that TCR beta sequences accurately predicted the HLA-A and HLA-B alleles for most subjects in the first cohort. This cohort had only TCR beta chains sequenced, and the lack of alpha or paired-chain data limited which features could be detected. The only immune exposure information available for the cohort was CMV serostatus. In an earlier analysis of about 600 of the donors, most TCR beta V segments appeared in productive rearrangements about 87% or about 30% of the time, broadly matching IMGT annotations. A later analysis found that TCR association rates varied across HLA loci, with DRB1 alleles showing the most associated TCRs and HLA-C alleles the fewest.

In total, just over 650 healthy bone marrow donors made up the cohort. At the time of sampling, every cohort member was nominally healthy, though immune exposures that went unrecorded were likely present. The donor tested CMV seropositive and was one of the 289 seropositive cohort members. Every donor gave a peripheral blood sample, and the peripheral blood mononuclear cells from that sample were used for TCR beta sequencing. The Qiagen DNeasy Blood Extraction Kit was used to extract genomic DNA from the blood cell samples. From its cysteine to its phenylalanine, the CDR3 spans 14 amino acids. Only the CDR3 portion is preserved as DNA: 42 bases, with reading frame beginning at the first base. Per the germline V gene (reference sequence), MNHEY is the CDR1 and SMNVEV is the CDR2. From V the trimming removes 5 bases and from J it removes 7 bases, while the gene matches leave 10 bases of the junction unaccounted for.

This TCR was recovered from a woman aged 50 to 65 in good health and CMV-seropositive. This receptor chain uses TRBV27 and TRBJ2-5, and TRBD1 aligns with 7 junction nucleotides. The source material was PBMCs. This receptor carries the CDR3 CASSPEGAQGTQYF. The nucleotide sequence is TGTGCCAGCAGTCCAGAGGGGGCCCAGGGGACCCAGTACTTC.